This T cell receptor beta chain was recorded in a study of identical twins. The CDR3 runs 18 residues. TCRdb re-derived calls from the 5' RACE reads in MiXCR, one entry per CDR3 protein. The repertoire holds 400,000 to 500,000 distinct CDR3 sequences, with around a sixth as singletons. The sample consisted of naive T cells sorted from blood. The chain uses TRBV21-1 and TRBJ1-3; TRBD1, the D gene given by the table, was not confirmed from the DNA. TRBV21-1 has pseudogene status. The receptor's source is a man aged 50-59 years in good health. CDR3 nucleotide sequence: TGTGCCAGCAGCAAATGGCGGACAGGGTATCTTACAGGAAACACTATATATTTT. Translated: CASSKWRTGYLTGNTIYF.